The present TCR beta chain was sequenced within a study of regulatory T cells in long-lasting Graves disease. Across the whole study: Persistent Graves' disease required over 5 years of antithyroid drugs and positive TSH receptor antibodies.

Sample time point: persistent/refractory GD, antithyroid drugs over 5 years with positive TRAb. Making the TCR library involved RNA that had been extracted from PBMCs. Library construction for TCR beta used iRepertoire HTBI primers and Arm-PCR of CDR3 regions. TCRdb re-called the multiplex PCR reads with MiXCR, one entry per CDR3 protein. The top ten clones hold about a quarter of a sample with roughly 450,000 distinct CDR3 sequences, roughly a quarter of them seen once. The TCR was taken from a female donor with Graves disease. Sample: peripheral blood mononuclear cells (PBMCs), taken when the disease was refractory, from a patient treated with antithyroid drugs.

CDR3 amino acids: CSAPQTMNTEAFF. CDR3 nucleotides: TGCAGTGCTCCTCAGACCATGAACACTGAAGCTTTCTTT. The chain uses TRBV20-1 and TRBJ1-1; D is uncertain. With 5 bases removed from V and 0 bases from J, the gap between germline ends came to 10 bases. The CDR3 runs 13 residues. The germline V gene has CDR1 DFQATT and CDR2 SNEGSKA (reference sequence).